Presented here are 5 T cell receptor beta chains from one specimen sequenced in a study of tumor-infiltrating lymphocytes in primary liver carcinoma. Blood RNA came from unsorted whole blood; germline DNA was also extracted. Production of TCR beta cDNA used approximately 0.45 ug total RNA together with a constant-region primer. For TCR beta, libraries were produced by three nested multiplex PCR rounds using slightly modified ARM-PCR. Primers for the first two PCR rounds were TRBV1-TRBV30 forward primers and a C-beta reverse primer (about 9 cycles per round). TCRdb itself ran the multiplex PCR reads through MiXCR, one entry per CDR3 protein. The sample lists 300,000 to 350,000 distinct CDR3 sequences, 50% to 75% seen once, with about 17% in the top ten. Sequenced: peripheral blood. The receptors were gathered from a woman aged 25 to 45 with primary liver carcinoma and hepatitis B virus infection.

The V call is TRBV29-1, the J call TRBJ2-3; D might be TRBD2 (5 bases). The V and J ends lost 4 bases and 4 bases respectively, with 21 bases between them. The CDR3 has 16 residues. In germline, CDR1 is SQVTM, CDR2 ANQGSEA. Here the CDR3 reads CSVGPLVRGSSDTQYF. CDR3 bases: TGCAGCGTTGGACCCCTAGTCAGAGGGTCATCAGATACGCAGTATTTT.

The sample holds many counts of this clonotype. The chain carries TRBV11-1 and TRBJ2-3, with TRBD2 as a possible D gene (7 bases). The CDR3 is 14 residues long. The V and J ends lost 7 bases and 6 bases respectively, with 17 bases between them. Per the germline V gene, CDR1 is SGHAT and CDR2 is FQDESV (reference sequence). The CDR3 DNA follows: TGTGCCAGCACCCACCTCCGGGGGGCGGATACGCAGTATTTT. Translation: CASTHLRGADTQYF.

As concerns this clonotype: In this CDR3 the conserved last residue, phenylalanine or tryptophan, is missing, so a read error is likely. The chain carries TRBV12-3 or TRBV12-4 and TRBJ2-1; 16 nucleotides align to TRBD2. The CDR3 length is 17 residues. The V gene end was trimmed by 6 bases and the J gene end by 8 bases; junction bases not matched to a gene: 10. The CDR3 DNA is TGTGCCAGCAGCCTGGGACTAGCGGGAGGGCCTAGGTATGAGCAGTTCCTT. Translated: CASSLGLAGGPRYEQFL.

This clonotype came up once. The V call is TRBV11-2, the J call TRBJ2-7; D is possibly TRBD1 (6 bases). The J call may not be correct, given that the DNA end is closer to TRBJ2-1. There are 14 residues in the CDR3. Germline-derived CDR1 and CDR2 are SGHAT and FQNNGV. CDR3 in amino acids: CASSFPGEAYEQFF. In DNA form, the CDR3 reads TGTGCCAGCAGCTTCCCAGGGGAAGCCTACGAGCAGTTCTTC.

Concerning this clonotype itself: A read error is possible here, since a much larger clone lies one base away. CDR3 in amino acids: CASSLEGLGRTQETQYF. The CDR3 nucleotides read TGTGCCAGCAGCTTGGAAGGGCTCGGAAGGACGCAAGAGACCCAGTACTTC. This rearrangement joins TRBV5-6 to TRBJ2-5; no reliable D call. Germline V CDR1 and CDR2: SGHDT, YYEEEE. V was clipped by 0 bases and J by 2 bases, with 17 bases between them. CDR3 length equals 17 residues. Full variable domain (rest looked up from reference TRBV5-6 and TRBJ2-5): DAGVTQSPTHLIKTRGQQVTLRCSPKSGHDTVSWYQQALGQGPQFIFQYYEEEERQRGNFPDRFSGHQFPNYSSELNVNALLLGDSALYLCASSLEGLGRTQETQYFGPGTRLLVL.